This TCR beta chain originates from a study of T cell responses to AZD1222 COVID-19 vaccine. Concerning this clone itself: No antigen is known for it.

Trimming removed 0 bases from V and 5 bases from J; junction bases left unmatched: 7. This CDR3 is built from 15 residues. Germline V lookup: CDR1 SGDLS, CDR2 YYNGEE. Study observations and caveats: Rises in breadth and depth of Spike-specific TCRs came after two AZD1222 doses. Among vaccine-associated CD4 TCRs, coverage spanned spike, with dominance at 160-218 and 743-854.

The repertoire was sequenced with immunoSEQ multiplex PCR; TCRdb's copy has only in-frame clones and lacks some. The data contain under 150,000 clones, around nine tenths of them singletons. The material sequenced was peripheral blood, taken on day 0 of AZD1222 vaccination. The chain has TRBV9 and TRBJ2-7, with 8 bases lining up with TRBD1. The source of this sequence is an adult in good health. The CDR3 loop reads CASSVEDRVDDEQYF. The CDR3, as DNA: TGTGCCAGCAGCGTAGAGGACAGGGTTGACGACGAGCAGTACTTC.